This is a list of T cell receptor beta chains from one sample in a study of technical replicates of blood from a few donors. Sequencing was performed with immunoSEQ multiplex PCR; in TCRdb, only in-frame clones are kept and a portion is missing. The sample lists fewer than 90,000 clones, approximately 91% occurring once. Input material: T cells isolated from PBMCs. The receptors were gathered from a human donor in good health. Both conserved end residues are part of each CDR3. The D gene is left open where the match is weak. Rows give clone size only sometimes, using once, few, many, or a class for an expanded clone.

V	D	size	J	DNA	CDR3
TRBV7-2	TRBD2	-	TRBJ2-5	TGTGCCAGCAGCAATCGGTTAGCGGGTAAAGAGACCCAGTACTTC	CASSNRLAGKETQYF
TRBV10-1	TRBD2	-	TRBJ2-1	TGCGCCAGCAGTGATTGGGTGGCGGGAGGACTGGATGAGCAGTTCTTC	CASSDWVAGGLDEQFF
TRBV28	-	-	TRBJ2-7	TGTGCCACAGATAATCCGTCCTACGAGCAGTACTTC	CATDNPSYEQYF
TRBV7-2	-	-	TRBJ2-5	TGTGCCAGCAGCACCCCGATCGGGGGTTTGCAAGAGACCCAGTACTTC	CASSTPIGGLQETQYF
TRBV6-5	TRBD1	-	TRBJ2-7	TGTGCCAGCAGTATCGATGACAGGGGGCCCTACGAGCAGTACTTC	CASSIDDRGPYEQYF
TRBV4-2	-	-	TRBJ2-4	TGTGCCAGCAGCCAAGACAGGAACGAAAACATTCAGTACTTC	CASSQDRNENIQYF
TRBV25-1	-	-	TRBJ1-1	TGTGCCAGCTATACAGGGAGAAGGAGCACTGAAGCTTTCTTT	CASYTGRRSTEAFF
TRBV6-5	-	few	TRBJ1-2	TGTGCCAGCAGTTCCCTATCCTACTATGGCTACACCTTC	CASSSLSYYGYTF
TRBV7-9	-	-	TRBJ1-4	TGTGCCAGCAGCTTAGCGAGTGCGAATGAAAAACTGTTTTTT	CASSLASANEKLFF
TRBV9	TRBD1	-	TRBJ1-4	TGTGCCAGCAGCGTACAGGGGGCAGGGGGTGAAAAACTGTTTTTT	CASSVQGAGGEKLFF
TRBV10-3	-	-	TRBJ2-7	TGTGCCATCACTCACAGCCTAAACCCCTACGAGCAGTACTTC	CAITHSLNPYEQYF
TRBV10-3	TRBD2	few	TRBJ2-2	TGTGCCACCCCTAGGACTAGCGAGAACACCGGGGAGCTGTTTTTT	CATPRTSENTGELFF
TRBV10-2	-	-	TRBJ1-4	TGCGCCACTTCCCGGGACAACTCACTCTCAACTAATGAAAAACTGTTTTTT	CATSRDNSLSTNEKLFF
TRBV5-4	TRBD1	-	TRBJ2-7	TGTGCCAGCAGCTTGAGGGCCGGGACAGGGTTGAACGAGCAGTACTTC	CASSLRAGTGLNEQYF
TRBV6-5	-	-	TRBJ1-3	TGTGCCAGCAGCCCCCAGGCGTTCTCTGGAAACACCATATATTTT	CASSPQAFSGNTIYF
TRBV7-9	-	-	TRBJ2-1	TGTGCCAGCAGCGACGGAGGGGCCCTTGGAAATGAGCAGTTCTTC	CASSDGGALGNEQFF
TRBV27	TRBD2	once	TRBJ2-7	TGTGCCAGCAGTTCCGGGGGGTACGAGCAGTACTTC	CASSSGGYEQYF
TRBV19	-	once	TRBJ2-3	TGTGCCAGTAGACAGACAGAGAGCACAGATACGCAGTATTTT	CASRQTESTDTQYF
TRBV19	-	-	TRBJ1-3	TGTGCCAGTAGTAGTCTCCGGGACTCTGGAAACACCATATATTTT	CASSSLRDSGNTIYF
TRBV30	TRBD1	few	TRBJ1-5	TGTGCCTGGAGAACAGGGGGCAATCAGCCCCAGCATTTT	CAWRTGGNQPQHF
TRBV28	-	-	TRBJ1-2	TGTGCCAGTGGACAGAGAGCTTTCTATGGCTACACCTTC	CASGQRAFYGYTF
TRBV19	-	-	TRBJ1-1	TGTGCCAGTAGTGGGGGCAGAAAGGCCACTGAAGCTTTCTTT	CASSGGRKATEAFF
TRBV30	TRBD2	-	TRBJ2-3	TGTGCCTGGGGCGGGAGGGGAAATGCAGATACGCAGTATTTT	CAWGGRGNADTQYF
TRBV12-5	-	-	TRBJ2-5	TGTGCTAGTGGTTTGGTGGGCAGGGGACAAGAGACCCAGTACTTC	CASGLVGRGQETQYF
TRBV19	-	-	TRBJ1-2	TGTGCCAGTAGCTATGGTTCAACAAAGCGGAACTATGGCTACACCTTC	CASSYGSTKRNYGYTF
TRBV5-4	-	-	TRBJ2-1	TGTGCCAGCAGCTTAGGGGGAGAGTACAATGAGCAGTTCTTC	CASSLGGEYNEQFF
TRBV28	-	once	TRBJ1-2	TGTGCCAGCAGTGGGGGGGCCCTATGGTATGGCTACACCTTC	CASSGGALWYGYTF
TRBV7-8	-	-	TRBJ1-2	TGTGCCAGCAGCCCGAGGGAGCGACGGGGCTACACCTTC	CASSPRERRGYTF
TRBV6-6	TRBD1	once	TRBJ1-2	TGTGCCAGCAGCTACAGGGGGCCTGGCTACACCTTC	CASSYRGPGYTF
TRBV19	TRBD2	-	TRBJ2-3	TGTGCCAGTAATTCGGGGGGGGACACAGATACGCAGTATTTT	CASNSGGDTDTQYF
TRBV2	TRBD1	-	TRBJ2-1	TGTGCCAGCATGGACAGGGGATACGACAATGAGCAGTTCTTC	CASMDRGYDNEQFF
TRBV9	TRBD2	-	TRBJ2-2	TGTGCCAGCAGCGTAGGCCCTAGCGGGAAATACACCGGGGAGCTGTTTTTT	CASSVGPSGKYTGELFF
TRBV9	TRBD2	-	TRBJ2-7	TGTGCCAGCAGTCCGGGACTAGTCTACGAGCAGTACTTC	CASSPGLVYEQYF
TRBV5-1	TRBD2	once	TRBJ2-3	TGCGCCAGCAGCCCTGGGACTAGCGGGAACACAGATACGCAGTATTTT	CASSPGTSGNTDTQYF
TRBV27	-	-	TRBJ2-7	TGTGCCAGCAGTTTAGGACTGCCCTACGAGCAGTACTTC	CASSLGLPYEQYF
TRBV27	-	-	TRBJ1-4	TGTGCCAGCAGTTCAGGGATGGATGAAAAACTGTTTTTT	CASSSGMDEKLFF
TRBV2	-	-	TRBJ1-5	TGTGCCAGCAAAACAGGTTTGGGCAATCAGCCCCAGCATTTT	CASKTGLGNQPQHF
TRBV27	-	-	TRBJ1-3	TGTGCCAGCAGTTTATCGACGGGGTCGGGAAACACCATATATTTT	CASSLSTGSGNTIYF
TRBV5-1	TRBD1	-	TRBJ2-5	TGCGCCAGTCAGGACAGGCCGGAAGAGACCCAGTACTTC	CASQDRPEETQYF
TRBV25-1	TRBD1	-	TRBJ1-4	TGTGCCAGCAGTGAGATGGCAGGGGGCTATGAAAAACTGTTTTTT	CASSEMAGGYEKLFF
TRBV29-1	TRBD2	-	TRBJ2-1	TGCAGCGGGGGCGGGAGTCCGGGGAATGAGCAGTTCTTC	CSGGGSPGNEQFF
TRBV10-3	TRBD2	-	TRBJ2-1	TGTGCCATCAGCTTTACTAGCGGACTAAAGGTCAATGAGCAGTTCTTC	CAISFTSGLKVNEQFF
TRBV30	-	-	TRBJ2-1	TGTGCCTGGAGTGTAAGCCCTCTAGGAAATGAGCAGTTCTTC	CAWSVSPLGNEQFF
TRBV15	-	-	TRBJ2-7	TGTGCCACCAGCAGACAGGGGAGCTCCTACGAGCAGTACTTC	CATSRQGSSYEQYF
TRBV4-3	TRBD2	-	TRBJ2-7	TGCGCCAGCAGCCAAGGACTAGCTAAGTACGAGCAGTACTTC	CASSQGLAKYEQYF
TRBV11-2	-	-	TRBJ1-1	TGTGCCAGCAGCTTAGTCGGGGGGAACACTGAAGCTTTCTTT	CASSLVGGNTEAFF
TRBV16	-	-	TRBJ1-5	TGTGCCAGCAGCCAATCGGACCAGGGGCTTCAGCCCCAGCATTTT	CASSQSDQGLQPQHF
TRBV5-4	-	-	TRBJ2-7	TGTGCCAGCAGCTTAGCGGTGAGCTCCTACGAGCAGTACTTC	CASSLAVSSYEQYF
TRBV18	TRBD1	-	TRBJ2-3	TGTGCCAGCTCAAGGGACAGGTTCACAGATACGCAGTATTTT	CASSRDRFTDTQYF
TRBV19	-	-	TRBJ2-3	TGTGCCAGTAAAACGAGGGGGGACTACACGCAGTATTTT	CASKTRGDYTQYF
TRBV10-3	-	few	TRBJ1-1	TGTGCCATCAGTGTTACGGGATCCCCCACTGAAGCTTTCTTT	CAISVTGSPTEAFF
TRBV13	-	-	TRBJ1-4	TGTGCCAGCACCCCATGGGGGGAGGGAAAGCCTAATGAAAAACTGTTTTTT	CASTPWGEGKPNEKLFF
TRBV2	TRBD2	-	TRBJ2-1	TGTGCCAGCAGCAGACTAGCGGGAGGGATTGGTGAGCAGTTCTTC	CASSRLAGGIGEQFF
TRBV5-4	-	-	TRBJ1-1	TGTGCCAGCAGCTTTTTAAACACTGAAGCTTTCTTT	CASSFLNTEAFF
TRBV28	TRBD2	-	TRBJ2-6	TGTGCCAGCAGTTTAGGTCGGGAGGGGAGCTCTGGGGCCAACGTCCTGACTTTC	CASSLGREGSSGANVLTF
TRBV5-6	-	-	TRBJ2-5	TGTGCCAGCAGCCGCCTCGGCGGAAAAGAGACCCAGTACTTC	CASSRLGGKETQYF
TRBV6-5	-	-	TRBJ1-2	TGTGCCAGCAGTTCCTATGTACCTAGCGGCTACACCTTC	CASSSYVPSGYTF
TRBV29-1	TRBD1	-	TRBJ1-5	TGCAGCTGCTCGTGGGACAGAAATCAGCCCCAGCATTTT	CSCSWDRNQPQHF
TRBV4-2	TRBD2	-	TRBJ2-2	TGTGCCAGCAGCTTCCCGACTAGCCCAAATACCGGGGAGCTGTTTTTT	CASSFPTSPNTGELFF
TRBV5-4	-	-	TRBJ2-4	TGTGCCAGCAGCGGAGGACTTGAGCAAGCCAAAAACATTCAGTACTTC	CASSGGLEQAKNIQYF